The source of this TCR beta chain is a study of early T cells in non-severe SARS-CoV-2 infection. A single record per CDR3 protein comes from TCRdb applying MiXCR to the 5' RACE reads. This sample carries about 27,000 distinct CDR3 sequences, 3.5% to 5% of them seen once, and the ten largest clones take roughly 4.5%. This clonotype was counted between two and nine times. Sample: whole blood. The clonotype was recovered from an adult who was a healthcare worker with PCR-confirmed SARS-CoV-2 infection or an uninfected control (not recorded which).

This CDR3 is CASSLARSRDHEKLFF. As DNA, the CDR3 is TGTGCCAGCAGCTTGGCCCGGAGCAGGGATCATGAAAAACTGTTTTTT. The chain has TRBV5-5 and TRBJ1-4, with D possibly TRBD1 on 5 matching bases. Deletions cut 0 bases from V and 6 bases from J, with 15 bases between. The CDR3 length is 16 residues. The germline CDR1 and CDR2 sequences are SGHKS and YYEKEE (reference sequence).